This T cell receptor beta chain emerged from a study of T-cell reconstitution after alpha-beta-depleted transplantation in children. With 2 bases clipped from V and 6 bases from J, the junction kept 5 bases outside the gene matches. The germline V gene has CDR1 SGHKS and CDR2 YYEKEE (reference sequence). This CDR3 contains 14 residues. Preparation of the TCRbeta library involved a method that used unique molecular identifiers. MiXCR, run by TCRdb on the PCR reads, gives a single entry per CDR3 protein. The sample contains around 400,000 distinct CDR3 sequences, 11% of which appear only once. This receptor was identified in a human donor who donated a stem cell graft to a child with acute myeloid leukemia. This chain uses TRBV5-5 with TRBJ2-7; 10 bases line up with TRBD2. The sequences come from PBMCs from the stem cell graft donor, collected from the stem cell graft. The CDR3 is CASSFGTSAPEQYF. CDR3 nucleotides: TGTGCCAGCAGCTTCGGGACTAGCGCCCCCGAGCAGTACTTC. Full variable domain (remainder filled in from reference TRBV5-5 and TRBJ2-7): DAGVTQSPTHLIKTRGQQVTLRCSPISGHKSVSWYQQVLGQGPQFIFQYYEKEERGRGNFPDRFSARQFPNYSSELNVNALLLGDSALYLCASSFGTSAPEQYFGPGTRLTVT.